This T cell receptor (beta chain) was sequenced during a study of T cell responses to AZD1222 COVID-19 vaccine. For this clone: The antigen is undetermined.

CDR1 is LNHDA and CDR2 is SQIVND in the germline V gene (reference sequence). With 0 bases clipped from V and 9 bases from J, the junction kept 5 bases outside the gene matches. This CDR3 spans 14 amino acids. The study's findings and limits: Just a handful of AZD1222 recipients were seropositive at baseline. Spike was spanned by vaccine-associated CD4 TCRs, which were dominant at 160-218 and 743-854. White British ancestry dominated among donors, who included more females, and clonal diversity was possibly underestimated.

Using immunoSEQ multiplex PCR, the repertoire was profiled, and TCRdb retains in-frame clones only, with some absent. The sample lists around 140,000 clones, around 90% occurring once. The sequence was obtained from an adult in good health. This chain connects TRBV19 to TRBJ2-1; 7 bases agree with TRBD2. The sample consisted of peripheral blood, taken on day 0 of AZD1222 vaccination. The CDR3, as DNA: TGTGCCAGTAGTATAGAGCGGGGGATTGGTGAGCAGTTCTTC. Translating it yields CASSIERGIGEQFF.